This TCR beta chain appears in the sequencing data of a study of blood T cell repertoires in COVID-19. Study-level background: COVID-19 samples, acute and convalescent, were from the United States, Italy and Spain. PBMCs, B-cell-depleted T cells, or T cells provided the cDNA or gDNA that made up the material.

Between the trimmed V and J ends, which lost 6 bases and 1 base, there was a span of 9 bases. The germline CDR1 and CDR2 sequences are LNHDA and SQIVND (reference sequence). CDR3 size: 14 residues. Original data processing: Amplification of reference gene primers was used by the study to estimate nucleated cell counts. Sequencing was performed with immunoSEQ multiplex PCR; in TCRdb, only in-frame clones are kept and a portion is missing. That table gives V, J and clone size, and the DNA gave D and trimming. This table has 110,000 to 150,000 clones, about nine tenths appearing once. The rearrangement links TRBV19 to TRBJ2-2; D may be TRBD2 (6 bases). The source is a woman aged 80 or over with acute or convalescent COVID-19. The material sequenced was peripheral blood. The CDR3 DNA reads TGTGCCAGTAGGCGGGACGTGAACACCGGGGAGCTGTTTTTT. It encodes CASRRDVNTGELFF.